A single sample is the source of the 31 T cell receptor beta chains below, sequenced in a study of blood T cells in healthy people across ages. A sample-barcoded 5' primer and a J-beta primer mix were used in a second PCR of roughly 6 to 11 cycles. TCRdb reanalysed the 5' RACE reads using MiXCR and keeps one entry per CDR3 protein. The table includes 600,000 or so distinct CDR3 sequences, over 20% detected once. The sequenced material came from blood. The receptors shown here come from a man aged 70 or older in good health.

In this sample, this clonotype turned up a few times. CDR3 sequence (DNA): TGTGCCAGCAGCCCCAACACGAACACTGAAGCTTTCTTT. Amino acids: CASSPNTNTEAFF. The gene calls are TRBV7-3 and TRBJ1-1, with D hard to call. The length of the CDR3 is 13 residues. Trimming removed 5 bases from V and 1 base from J, with 8 bases in between. Looked up from germline, CDR1 is SGHTA and CDR2 is FQGTGA.

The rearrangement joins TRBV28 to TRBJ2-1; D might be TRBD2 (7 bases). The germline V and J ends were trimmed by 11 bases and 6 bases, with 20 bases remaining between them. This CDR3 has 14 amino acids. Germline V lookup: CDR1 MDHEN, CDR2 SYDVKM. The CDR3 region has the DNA TGTGCCTCAGGGGAGGGCCGGGGTCCCAATGAGCAGTTCTTC. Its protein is CASGEGRGPNEQFF.

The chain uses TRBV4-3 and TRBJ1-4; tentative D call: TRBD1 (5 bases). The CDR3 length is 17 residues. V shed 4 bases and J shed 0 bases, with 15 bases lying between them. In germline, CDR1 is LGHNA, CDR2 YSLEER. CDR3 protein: CASSRGQGKATNEKLFF. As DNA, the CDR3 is TGCGCCAGCAGCCGAGGGCAGGGAAAAGCAACTAATGAAAAACTGTTTTTT.

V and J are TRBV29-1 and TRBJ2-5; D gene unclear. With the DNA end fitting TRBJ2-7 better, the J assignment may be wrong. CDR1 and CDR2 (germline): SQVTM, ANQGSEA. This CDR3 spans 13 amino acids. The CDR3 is CSVIIGGDYEQYF. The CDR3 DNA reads TGCAGCGTAATAATAGGCGGAGACTACGAGCAGTACTTC.

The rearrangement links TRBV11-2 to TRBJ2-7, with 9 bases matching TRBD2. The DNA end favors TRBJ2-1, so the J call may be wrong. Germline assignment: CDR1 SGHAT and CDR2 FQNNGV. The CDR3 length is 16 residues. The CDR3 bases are TGTGCCAGCAGCCGCGGGGGGGGAATCGGATACAATGAGCAGTTCTTC. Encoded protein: CASSRGGGIGYNEQFF.

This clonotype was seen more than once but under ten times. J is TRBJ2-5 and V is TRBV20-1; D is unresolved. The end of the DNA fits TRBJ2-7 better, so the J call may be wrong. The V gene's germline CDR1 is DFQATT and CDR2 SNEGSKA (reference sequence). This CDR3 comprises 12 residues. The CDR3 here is CSARTESYEQYF. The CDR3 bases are TGCAGTGCTAGGACGGAAAGCTACGAGCAGTACTTC.

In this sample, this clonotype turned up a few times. The CDR3 nucleotides read TGTGCCTGGGTTTGGGGGGACACTGAAGCTTTCTTT. This translates into CAWVWGDTEAFF. This chain links TRBV30 with TRBJ1-1; the D gene is possibly TRBD1 (5 bases). V shed 5 bases and J shed 3 bases, with 10 bases lying between them. Germline V gene lookup returns CDR1 GTSNPN and CDR2 SVGIG (reference sequence). CDR3 size: 12 residues.

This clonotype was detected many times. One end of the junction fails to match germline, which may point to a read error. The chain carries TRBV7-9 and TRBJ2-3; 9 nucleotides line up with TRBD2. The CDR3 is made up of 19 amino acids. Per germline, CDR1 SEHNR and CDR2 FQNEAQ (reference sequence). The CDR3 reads CASSLATVALSGRADTQYF. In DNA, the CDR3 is TGTGCCAGCAGCCTAGCCACCGTAGCCCTTAGCGGGAGAGCAGATACGCAGTATTTT. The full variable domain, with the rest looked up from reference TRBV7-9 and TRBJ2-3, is DTGVSQNPRHKITKRGQNVTFRCDPISEHNRLYWYRQTLGQGPEFLTYFQNEAQLEKSRLLSDRFSAERPKGSFSTLEIQRTEQGDSAMYLCASSLATVALSGRADTQYFGPGTRLTVL.

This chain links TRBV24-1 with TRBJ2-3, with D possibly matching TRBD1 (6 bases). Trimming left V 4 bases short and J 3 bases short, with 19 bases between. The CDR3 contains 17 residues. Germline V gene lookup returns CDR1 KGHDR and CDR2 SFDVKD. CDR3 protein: CATSDSNSEGQTDTQYF. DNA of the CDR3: TGTGCCACCAGTGACTCCAACTCAGAAGGACAGACAGATACGCAGTATTTT.

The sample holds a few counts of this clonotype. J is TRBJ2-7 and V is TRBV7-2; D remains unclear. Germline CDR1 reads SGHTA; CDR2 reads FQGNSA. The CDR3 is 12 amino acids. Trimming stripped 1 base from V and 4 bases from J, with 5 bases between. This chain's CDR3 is CASSLEVYEQYF. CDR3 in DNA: TGTGCCAGCAGCTTAGAAGTTTACGAGCAGTACTTC.

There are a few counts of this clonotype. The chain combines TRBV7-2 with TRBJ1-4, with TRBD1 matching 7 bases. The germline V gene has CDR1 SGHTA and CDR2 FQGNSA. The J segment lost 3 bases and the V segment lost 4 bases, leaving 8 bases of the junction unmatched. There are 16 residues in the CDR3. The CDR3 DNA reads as TGTGCCAGCAGCTCTTCAGGGGGAATGCCTAATGAAAAACTGTTTTTT. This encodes CASSSSGGMPNEKLFF.

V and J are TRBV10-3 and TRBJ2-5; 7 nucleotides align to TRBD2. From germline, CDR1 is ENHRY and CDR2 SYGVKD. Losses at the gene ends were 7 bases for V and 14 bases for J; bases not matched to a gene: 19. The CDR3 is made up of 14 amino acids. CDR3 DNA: TGTGCCATCATCCGATCGACTAGCTTCGACGAGCACTACTTC. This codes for CAIIRSTSFDEHYF.

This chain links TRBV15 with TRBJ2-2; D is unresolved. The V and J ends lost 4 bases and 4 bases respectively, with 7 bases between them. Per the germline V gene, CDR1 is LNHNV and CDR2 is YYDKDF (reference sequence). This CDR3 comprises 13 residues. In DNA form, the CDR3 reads TGTGCCACCAGCAACCAGTGCACCGGGGAGCTGTTTTTT. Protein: CATSNQCTGELFF.

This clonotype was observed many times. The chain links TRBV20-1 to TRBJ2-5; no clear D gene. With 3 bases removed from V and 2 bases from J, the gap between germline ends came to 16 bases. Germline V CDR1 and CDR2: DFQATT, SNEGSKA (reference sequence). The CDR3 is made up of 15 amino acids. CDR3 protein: CSARGMATPQETQYF. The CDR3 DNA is TGCAGTGCTAGGGGTATGGCGACCCCACAAGAGACCCAGTACTTC.

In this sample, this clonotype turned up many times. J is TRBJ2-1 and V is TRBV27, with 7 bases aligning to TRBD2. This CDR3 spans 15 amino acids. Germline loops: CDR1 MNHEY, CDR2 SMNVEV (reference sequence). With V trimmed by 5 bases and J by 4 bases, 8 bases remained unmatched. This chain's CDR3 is CASSMRESTYNEQFF. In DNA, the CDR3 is TGTGCCAGCAGTATGCGGGAGAGCACATACAATGAGCAGTTCTTC.

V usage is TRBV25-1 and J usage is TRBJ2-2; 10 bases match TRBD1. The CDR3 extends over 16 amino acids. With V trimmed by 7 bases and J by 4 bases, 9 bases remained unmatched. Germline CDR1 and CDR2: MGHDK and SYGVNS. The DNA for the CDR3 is TGTGCCAGCACCCGAGCGGGACAGGGGTCCACCGGGGAGCTGTTTTTT. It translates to CASTRAGQGSTGELFF.

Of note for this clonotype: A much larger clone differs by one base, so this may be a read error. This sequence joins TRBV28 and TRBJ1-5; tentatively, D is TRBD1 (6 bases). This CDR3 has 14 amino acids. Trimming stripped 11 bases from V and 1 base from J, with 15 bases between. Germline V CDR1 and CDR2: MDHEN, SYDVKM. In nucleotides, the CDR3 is TGTGCCGGCGGGGAGCAGGGGAGCAATCAGCCCCAGCATTTT. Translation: CAGGEQGSNQPQHF.

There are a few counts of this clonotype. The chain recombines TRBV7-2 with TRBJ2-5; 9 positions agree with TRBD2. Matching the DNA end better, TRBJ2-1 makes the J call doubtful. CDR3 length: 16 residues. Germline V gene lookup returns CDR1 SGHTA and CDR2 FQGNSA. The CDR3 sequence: CASSLETSGKDNEQFF. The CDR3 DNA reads TGTGCCAGCAGCTTAGAGACTAGCGGAAAAGACAATGAGCAGTTCTTC.

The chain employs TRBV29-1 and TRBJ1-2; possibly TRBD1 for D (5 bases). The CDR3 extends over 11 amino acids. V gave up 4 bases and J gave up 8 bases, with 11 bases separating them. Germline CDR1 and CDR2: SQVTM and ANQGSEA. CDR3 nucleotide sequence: TGCAGCGTTGGGGGGGATTGGGGCTACACCTTC. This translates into CSVGGDWGYTF.

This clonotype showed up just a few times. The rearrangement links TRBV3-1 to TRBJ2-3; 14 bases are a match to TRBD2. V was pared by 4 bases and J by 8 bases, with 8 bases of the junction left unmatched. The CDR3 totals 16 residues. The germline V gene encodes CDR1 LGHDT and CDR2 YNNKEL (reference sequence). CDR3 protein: CASSPEGLAGEGTQYF. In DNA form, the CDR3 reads TGTGCCAGCAGCCCCGAGGGACTAGCGGGAGAAGGTACGCAGTATTTT.

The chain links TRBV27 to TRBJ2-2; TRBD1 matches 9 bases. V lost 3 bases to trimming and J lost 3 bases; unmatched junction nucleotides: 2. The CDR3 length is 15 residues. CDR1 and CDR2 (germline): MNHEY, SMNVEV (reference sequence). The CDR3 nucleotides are TGTGCCAGCAGTTTTGGACAGGGGTACACCGGGGAGCTGTTTTTT. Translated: CASSFGQGYTGELFF.

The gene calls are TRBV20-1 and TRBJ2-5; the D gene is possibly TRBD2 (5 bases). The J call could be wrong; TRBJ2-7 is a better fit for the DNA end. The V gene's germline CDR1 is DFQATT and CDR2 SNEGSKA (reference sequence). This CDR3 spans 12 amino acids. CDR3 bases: TGCAGTGCTTGGGCGGGTCGGGACGAGCAGTACTTC. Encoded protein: CSAWAGRDEQYF.

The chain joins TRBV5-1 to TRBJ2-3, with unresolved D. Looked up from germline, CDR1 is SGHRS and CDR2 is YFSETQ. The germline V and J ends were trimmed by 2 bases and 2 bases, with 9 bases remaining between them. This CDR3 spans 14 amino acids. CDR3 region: CASSFNLDTDTQYF. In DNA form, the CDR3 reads TGCGCCAGCAGCTTCAACTTAGACACAGATACGCAGTATTTT.

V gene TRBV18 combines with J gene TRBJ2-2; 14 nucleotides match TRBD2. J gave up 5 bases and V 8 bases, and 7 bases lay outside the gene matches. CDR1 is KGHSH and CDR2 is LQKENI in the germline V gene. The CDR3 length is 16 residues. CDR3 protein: CASTGLAGAVTGELFF. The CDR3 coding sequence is TGTGCCAGCACGGGACTAGCGGGAGCGGTGACCGGGGAGCTGTTTTTT.

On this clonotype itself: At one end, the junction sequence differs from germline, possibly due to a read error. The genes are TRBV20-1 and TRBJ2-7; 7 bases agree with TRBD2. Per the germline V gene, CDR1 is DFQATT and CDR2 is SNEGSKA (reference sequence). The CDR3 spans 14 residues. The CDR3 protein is CSATSGGSTYEKCF. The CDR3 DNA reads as TGCAGTGCAACCTCGGGCGGGAGCACCTACGAGAAGTGCTTC.

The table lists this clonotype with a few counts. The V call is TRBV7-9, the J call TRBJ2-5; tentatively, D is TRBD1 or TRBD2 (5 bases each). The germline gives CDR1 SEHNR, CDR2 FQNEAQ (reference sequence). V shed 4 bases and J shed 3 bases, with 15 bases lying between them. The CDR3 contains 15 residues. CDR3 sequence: CASSSKGSREETQYF. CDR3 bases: TGTGCCAGCAGCTCCAAGGGGAGCAGGGAAGAGACCCAGTACTTC.

The CDR3 DNA reads TGCGCCAGCAGCTTGGGGGGACTAGCTCCCTCTGGGGCCAACGTCCTGACTTTC. Residues: CASSLGGLAPSGANVLTF. The J gene is TRBJ2-6, the V gene TRBV5-1; 9 bases are shared with TRBD2. This CDR3 has 18 residues. V lost 0 bases and J lost 0; bases outside the gene matches: 4. The germline CDR1 and CDR2 sequences are SGHRS and YFSETQ.

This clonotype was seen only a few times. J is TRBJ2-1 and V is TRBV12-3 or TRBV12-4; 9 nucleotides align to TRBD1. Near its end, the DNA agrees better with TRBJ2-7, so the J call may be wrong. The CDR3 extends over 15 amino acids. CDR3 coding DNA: TGTGCCAGCAGTTTATTCGGGGGACAGGGCTACGAGCAGTACTTC. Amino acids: CASSLFGGQGYEQYF.

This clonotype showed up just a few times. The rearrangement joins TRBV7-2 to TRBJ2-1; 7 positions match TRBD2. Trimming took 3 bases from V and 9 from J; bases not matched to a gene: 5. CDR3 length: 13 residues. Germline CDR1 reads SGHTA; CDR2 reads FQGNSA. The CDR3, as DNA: TGTGCCAGCAGCTTGACAAGCGGGACTGAGCAGTTCTTC. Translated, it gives CASSLTSGTEQFF. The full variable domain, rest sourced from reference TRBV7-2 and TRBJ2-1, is GAGVSQSPSNKVTEKGKDVELRCDPISGHTALYWYRQSLGQGLEFLIYFQGNSAPDKSGLPSDRFSAERTGGSVSTLTIQRTQQEDSAVYLCASSLTSGTEQFFGPGTRLTVL.

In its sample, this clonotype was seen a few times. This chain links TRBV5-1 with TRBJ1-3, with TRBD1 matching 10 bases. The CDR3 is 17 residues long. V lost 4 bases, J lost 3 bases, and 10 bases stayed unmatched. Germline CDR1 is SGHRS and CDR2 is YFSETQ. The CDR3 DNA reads TGCGCCAGCAGCCTAACGGGGGACAGGGGATTTGGAAACACCATATATTTT. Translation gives CASSLTGDRGFGNTIYF. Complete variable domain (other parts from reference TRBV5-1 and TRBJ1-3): KAGVTQTPRYLIKTRGQQVTLSCSPISGHRSVSWYQQTPGQGLQFLFEYFSETQRNKGNFPGRFSGRQFSNSRSEMNVSTLELGDSALYLCASSLTGDRGFGNTIYFGEGSWLTVV.

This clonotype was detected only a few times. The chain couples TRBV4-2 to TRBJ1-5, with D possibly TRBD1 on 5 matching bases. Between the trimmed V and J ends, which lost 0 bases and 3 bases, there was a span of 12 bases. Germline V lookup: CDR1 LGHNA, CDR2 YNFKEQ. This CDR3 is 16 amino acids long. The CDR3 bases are TGTGCCAGCAGCCAAGAGAGGGGACTCATCAATCAGCCCCAGCATTTT. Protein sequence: CASSQERGLINQPQHF.